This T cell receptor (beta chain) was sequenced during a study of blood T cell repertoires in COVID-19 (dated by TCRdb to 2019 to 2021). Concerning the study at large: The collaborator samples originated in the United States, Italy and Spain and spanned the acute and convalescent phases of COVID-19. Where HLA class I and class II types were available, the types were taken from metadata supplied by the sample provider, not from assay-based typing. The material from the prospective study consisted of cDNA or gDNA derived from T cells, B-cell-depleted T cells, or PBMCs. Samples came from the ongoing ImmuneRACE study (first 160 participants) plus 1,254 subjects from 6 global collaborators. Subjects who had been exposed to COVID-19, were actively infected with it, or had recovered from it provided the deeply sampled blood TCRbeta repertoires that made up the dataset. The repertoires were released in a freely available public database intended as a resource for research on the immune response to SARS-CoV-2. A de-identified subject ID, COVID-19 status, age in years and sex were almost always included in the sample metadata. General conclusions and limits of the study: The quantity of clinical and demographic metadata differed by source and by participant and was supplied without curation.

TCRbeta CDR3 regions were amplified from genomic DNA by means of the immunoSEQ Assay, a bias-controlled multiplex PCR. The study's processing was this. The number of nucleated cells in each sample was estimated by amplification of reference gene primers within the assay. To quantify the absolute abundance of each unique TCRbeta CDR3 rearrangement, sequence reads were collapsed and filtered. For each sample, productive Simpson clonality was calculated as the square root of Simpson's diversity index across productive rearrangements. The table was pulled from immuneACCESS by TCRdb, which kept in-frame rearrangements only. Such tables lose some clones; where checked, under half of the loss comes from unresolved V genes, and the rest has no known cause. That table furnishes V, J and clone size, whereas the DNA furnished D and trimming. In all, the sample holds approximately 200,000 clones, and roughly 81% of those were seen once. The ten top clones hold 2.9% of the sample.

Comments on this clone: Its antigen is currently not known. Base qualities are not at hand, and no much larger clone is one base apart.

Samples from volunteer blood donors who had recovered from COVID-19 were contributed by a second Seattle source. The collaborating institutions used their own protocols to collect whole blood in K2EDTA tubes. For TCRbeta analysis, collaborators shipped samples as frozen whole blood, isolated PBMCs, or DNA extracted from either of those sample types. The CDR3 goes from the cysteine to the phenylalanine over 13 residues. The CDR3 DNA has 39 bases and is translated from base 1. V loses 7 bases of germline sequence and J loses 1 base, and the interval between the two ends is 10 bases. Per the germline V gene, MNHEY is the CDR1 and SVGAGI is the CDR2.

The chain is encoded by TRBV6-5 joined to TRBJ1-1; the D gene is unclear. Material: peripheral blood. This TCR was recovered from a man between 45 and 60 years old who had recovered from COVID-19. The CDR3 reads CASTYSRNTEAFF. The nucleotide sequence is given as TGTGCCAGCACCTACTCCAGGAACACTGAAGCTTTCTTT.